The 30 T cell receptor beta chains below all came from one sample that was sequenced in a study of blood T cell repertoires in COVID-19. Assay used: immunoSEQ multiplex PCR; TCRdb lists only in-frame clones, some missing. This table holds tens of thousands of clones, approximately 80% found once. Material for sequencing was peripheral blood. These receptors were collected from a man aged 65-85 years with COVID-19, enrolled during active disease.

The chain is built from TRBV6-5 and TRBJ1-5; 8 bases map to TRBD1. Trimming at V came to 6 bases and at J to 2 bases, leaving 6 bases not matched to a gene. Germline assignment: CDR1 MNHEY and CDR2 SVGAGI. CDR3 length: 15 amino acids. CDR3 nucleotides: TGTGCCAGCAGCACCGGACAGGGCCGCAATCAGCCCCAGCATTTT. Protein product: CASSTGQGRNQPQHF.

This clone was seen once. The V gene is TRBV24-1, the J gene TRBJ2-5, with D tentatively TRBD1 (5 bases). The V end lost 3 bases, the J end lost 1 base, and 8 bases lay between the germline ends. CDR3 length: 14 amino acids. Per the germline V gene, CDR1 is KGHDR and CDR2 is SFDVKD. CDR3 sequence (DNA): TGTGCCACCAGTGATCCTACAGGCCAAGAGACCCAGTACTTC. Translating it yields CATSDPTGQETQYF.

V and J are TRBV19 and TRBJ2-1; 14 bases are shared with TRBD2. CDR1 and CDR2 (germline): LNHDA, SQIVND (reference sequence). The V segment lost 1 base and the J segment 10 bases; nucleotides outside the gene matches: 9. The CDR3 extends over 17 amino acids. CDR3 sequence (DNA): TGTGCCAGTAGTATAGGAGGGGGACTAGCGGGAGCGCAAGAGCAGTTCTTC. Encoded protein: CASSIGGGLAGAQEQFF.

This clone was observed a single time. J is TRBJ2-7 and V is TRBV5-1, with a tentative D call TRBD1 (6 bases). The germline CDR1 and CDR2 sequences are SGHRS and YFSETQ. Deletions cut 4 bases from V and 4 bases from J, with 21 bases between. CDR3 length: 16 residues. The CDR3 DNA reads as TGCGCCAGCAGCCCCAAGGGGGATACGGGTGTGTACGAGCAGTACTTC. This encodes CASSPKGDTGVYEQYF. Full variable domain (rest looked up from reference TRBV5-1 and TRBJ2-7): KAGVTQTPRYLIKTRGQQVTLSCSPISGHRSVSWYQQTPGQGLQFLFEYFSETQRNKGNFPGRFSGRQFSNSRSEMNVSTLELGDSALYLCASSPKGDTGVYEQYFGPGTRLTVT.

The chain employs TRBV2 and TRBJ2-1; unclear D gene. Trimming cost V 8 bases and J 4 bases, with 9 bases left between them. CDR3 size: 12 residues. Looked up from germline, CDR1 is SNHLY and CDR2 is FYNNEI. The CDR3 nucleotides are TGTGCCAGCCGGGTCGAATACAATGAGCAGTTCTTC. Translating gives CASRVEYNEQFF.

In its sample, this clone was seen a few times. CDR3 in DNA: TGCGCCAGCAGCCAAGATAGGAGCGGGGTCTACGAGCAGTACTTC. Residues: CASSQDRSGVYEQYF. The chain is built from TRBV4-3 and TRBJ2-7; TRBD2 matches 7 bases. The germline V gene encodes CDR1 LGHNA and CDR2 YSLEER. The CDR3 has 15 amino acids. Unmatched junction bases numbered 5, after V lost 0 bases and J lost 3 bases.

V gene TRBV11-3 combines with J gene TRBJ2-3; a weak D match, TRBD2 (5 bases). Trimming shortened V by 5 bases and J by 4 bases, and 22 bases separated the two germline ends. Looked up from germline, CDR1 is SGHNT and CDR2 is YENEEA. This CDR3 is built from 17 residues. In DNA, the CDR3 is TGTGCCAGCAGCCTACCTAGCTCGATCTCCTCGTCAGATACGCAGTATTTT. Protein product: CASSLPSSISSSDTQYF.

The chain links TRBV7-2 to TRBJ2-7, with a possible D match to TRBD1 (6 bases). Deletions cut 5 bases from V and 0 bases from J, with 14 bases between. Germline loops: CDR1 SGHTA, CDR2 FQGNSA. This CDR3 spans 15 amino acids. In DNA, the CDR3 is TGTGCCAGCAGCGTCACAGGGCCCAGCTCCTACGAGCAGTACTTC. Translated, it gives CASSVTGPSSYEQYF.

The chain carries TRBV5-1 and TRBJ1-1; possible D gene TRBD1, 6 bases. V lost 4 bases and J 0 bases, leaving 13 bases between the germline ends. Germline V gives CDR1 SGHRS, CDR2 YFSETQ. There are 15 residues in the CDR3. The CDR3 here is CASSPGQPMNTEAFF. The CDR3 DNA is TGCGCCAGCAGCCCAGGACAGCCCATGAACACTGAAGCTTTCTTT.

CDR3 sequence reads: CASSLWGSGRAISEQYF. The CDR3 bases are TGTGCCAGCAGTTTATGGGGGAGCGGGAGGGCCATAAGCGAGCAGTACTTC. The rearrangement links TRBV27 to TRBJ2-7; TRBD2 matches at 10 bases. CDR1 and CDR2 from the germline V gene are MNHEY and SMNVEV (reference sequence). CDR3 length equals 17 residues. V dropped 1 base and J dropped 6; count of bases not matched to a gene: 12.

The chain is built from TRBV7-2 and TRBJ1-5; the D is unclear. Trimming removed 3 bases at V and 0 bases at J, with 9 bases between. The CDR3 spans 15 residues. Germline CDR1 reads SGHTA; CDR2 reads FQGNSA. The CDR3 bases are TGTGCCAGCAGCTTCCGACACGTTAGCAATCAGCCCCAGCATTTT. It codes for CASSFRHVSNQPQHF.

This sequence joins TRBV30 and TRBJ1-1; the match to TRBD1 covers 7 bases. There are 15 residues in the CDR3. V gave up 0 bases and J gave up 2 bases; unmatched junction bases: 6. Germline values: CDR1 GTSNPN, CDR2 SVGIG (reference sequence). The CDR3 DNA reads TGTGCCTGGAGTGTATGGTACAGGGGCAACACTGAAGCTTTCTTT. Encoded protein: CAWSVWYRGNTEAFF.

The chain couples TRBV5-8 to TRBJ2-7; 8 positions match TRBD1. The CDR3 is made up of 15 amino acids. V shed 1 base, J shed 5 bases, and the junction held 8 bases outside the gene matches. CDR1 is SGHTS and CDR2 is YDEGEE in the germline V gene. Here the CDR3 reads CASSLRTGSRDEQYF. The CDR3 DNA follows: TGTGCCAGCAGCTTGCGGACAGGGTCTCGGGACGAGCAGTACTTC.

This clone was found a few times. The V call is TRBV18, the J call TRBJ1-2; tentatively, D is TRBD1 (6 bases). Germline CDR1 KGHSH, CDR2 LQKENI. CDR3 length: 13 amino acids. Trimming cost V 6 bases and J 8 bases, with 16 bases left between them. The CDR3 spells CASSSDSQGGYTF. Here the CDR3 DNA reads TGTGCCAGCTCTTCGGACAGCCAAGGAGGCTACACCTTC.

This clone occurred a few times. The chain links TRBV9 to TRBJ1-6; TRBD1 might be the D (5 bases). The CDR3 loop spans 15 amino acids. V lost 4 bases and J 2 bases, leaving 10 bases between the germline ends. Germline CDR1 and CDR2: SGDLS and YYNGEE. CDR3 sequence (DNA): TGTGCCAGCAGCTACGCAGGGACCTATAATTCACCCCTCCACTTT. This translates into CASSYAGTYNSPLHF.

The chain is built from TRBV3-1 (or the pseudogene TRBV3-2) and TRBJ2-1, with 9 bases matching TRBD2. Germline-derived CDR1 and CDR2 are LGHDT and YNNKEL (reference sequence). The CDR3 extends over 17 amino acids. J lost 5 bases, V lost 4 bases, and 12 bases had no gene match. CDR3 residues: CASSRSPTSGSHNEQFF. The DNA of the CDR3 is TGTGCCAGCAGCCGGAGCCCGACTAGCGGATCACACAATGAGCAGTTCTTC.

The V call is TRBV5-1, the J call TRBJ2-1; TRBD2 might be the D (6 bases). In germline, CDR1 is SGHRS, CDR2 YFSETQ. The CDR3 covers 13 residues. V was pared by 4 bases and J by 6 bases, with 11 bases between. CDR3 bases: TGCGCCAGCAGCGGAGGGGCCCTCAATGAGCAGTTCTTC. Protein product: CASSGGALNEQFF.

This clone was observed a handful of times. The CDR3 DNA reads as TGTGCCAGCAGCGTAGGGCCCTTCTACGAGCAGTACTTC. Translated, it gives CASSVGPFYEQYF. The chain joins TRBV9 to TRBJ2-7; D ambiguous. The CDR3 length is 13 residues. Germline assignment: CDR1 SGDLS and CDR2 YYNGEE. V was trimmed by 0 bases and J by 3 bases, leaving 7 bases between them.

This chain connects TRBV5-1 to TRBJ1-6; 8 bases map to TRBD1. Looked up from germline, CDR1 is SGHRS and CDR2 is YFSETQ. This CDR3 region has 16 residues. With 3 bases clipped from V and 5 bases from J, the junction kept 7 bases outside the gene matches. Written as DNA, the CDR3 is TGCGCCAGCAGCTACCTTACCAGGGGGCATAATTCACCCCTCCACTTT. Encoded protein: CASSYLTRGHNSPLHF.

V and J are TRBV6-5 and TRBJ2-3; the D gene is possibly TRBD2 (6 bases). CDR1 and CDR2 from the germline V gene are MNHEY and SVGAGI. This CDR3 contains 13 residues. V was cut by 10 bases and J by 0 bases, with 11 bases left in between. The CDR3 loop is CATKGTSTDTQYF. CDR3 DNA: TGTGCCACCAAAGGGACTAGCACAGATACGCAGTATTTT.

The rearrangement links TRBV11-3 to TRBJ2-1; 9 nucleotides line up with TRBD2. The germline CDR1 and CDR2 sequences are SGHNT and YENEEA. Losses at the gene ends were 0 bases for V and 7 bases for J; bases not matched to a gene: 7. CDR3 length: 16 amino acids. This CDR3 is CASSLEAGGPKNEQFF. As DNA, the CDR3 is TGTGCCAGCAGCTTAGAGGCGGGGGGGCCAAAGAATGAGCAGTTCTTC.

The rearrangement uses TRBV10-3 and TRBJ1-2; D remains unclear. CDR1 and CDR2 from the germline V gene are ENHRY and SYGVKD. CDR3 length: 14 residues. V lost 4 bases to trimming and J lost 4 bases, with 13 bases between them. The CDR3: CAISGADIPYGYTF. For the CDR3, the DNA is TGTGCCATCAGTGGGGCAGACATCCCCTATGGCTACACCTTC.

The chain couples TRBV18 to TRBJ2-1, with 7 bases fitting TRBD2. The V and J ends lost 2 bases and 9 bases, in that order; junction bases with no gene match: 13. Germline V gene lookup returns CDR1 KGHSH and CDR2 LQKENI. The length of the CDR3 is 16 residues. As DNA, the CDR3 is TGTGCCAGCTCACCATCGAGCGGGAATGACTTGGGTGAGCAGTTCTTC. This encodes CASSPSSGNDLGEQFF.

V and J are TRBV4-3 and TRBJ1-2; D unclear. The CDR3 runs to 13 residues. Germline V gene sequence: CDR1 LGHNA, CDR2 YSLEER. The V and J ends lost 1 base and 8 bases respectively, with 11 bases between them. CDR3 nucleotides: TGCGCCAGCAGCCAAGCCCCGGGGTTGGGCTACACCTTC. Translated, it gives CASSQAPGLGYTF.

This clone appeared a single time. V and J are TRBV29-1 and TRBJ2-7, with D uncertain. Germline CDR1 and CDR2: SQVTM and ANQGSEA. The CDR3 length is 11 residues. Trimming removed 4 bases from V and 2 bases from J, with 6 bases in between. CDR3 loop: CSVASPYEQYF. DNA of the CDR3: TGCAGCGTTGCCTCCCCCTACGAGCAGTACTTC.

The CDR3 sequence: CASSPHWQGAAGFLDTF. The CDR3, as DNA: TGTGCCAGCAGCCCCCACTGGCAGGGGGCCGCGGGGTTCCTAGATACCTTC. The V call is TRBV5-5, the J call TRBJ1-2, with 8 bases that match TRBD1. Looked up from germline, CDR1 is SGHKS and CDR2 is YYEKEE (reference sequence). This CDR3 contains 17 residues. The J segment lost 14 bases and the V segment lost 4 bases, leaving 25 bases of the junction unmatched.

The CDR3 DNA is TGTGCCAGCAGATTGGAGGCTAGCGGGAGCACCGGGGAGCTGTTTTTT. Amino acids: CASRLEASGSTGELFF. The rearrangement joins TRBV11-2 to TRBJ2-2; 10 bases align to TRBD2. The CDR3 contains 16 residues. CDR1 SGHAT and CDR2 FQNNGV come from the germline V gene. The junction had 8 bases not matched to a gene; V was cut back by 6 bases and J by 4 bases.

The CDR3 region has the DNA TGTGCCAGTACTACAGGGGGAGCGGGCAATCAGCCCCAGCATTTT. It yields the protein CASTTGGAGNQPQHF. The chain couples TRBV19 to TRBJ1-5, with 8 bases aligning to TRBD1. V shed 7 bases, J shed 2 bases, and the junction held 7 bases outside the gene matches. Germline CDR1 reads LNHDA; CDR2 reads SQIVND (reference sequence). The CDR3 runs 15 residues.

V gene TRBV4-1 combines with J gene TRBJ1-5; unclear D gene. Germline V gives CDR1 MGHRA, CDR2 YSYEKL. V lost 0 bases and J lost 4, with 13 bases in between. The CDR3 consists of 16 residues. The CDR3, as DNA: TGCGCCAGCAGCCAAGACTCGACGGGAGGGAATCAGCCCCAGCATTTT. Translation gives CASSQDSTGGNQPQHF.

The chain carries TRBV6-1 and TRBJ1-2; 11 nucleotides align to TRBD1. The germline gives CDR1 MNHNS, CDR2 SASEGT. The junction had 9 bases not matched to a gene; V was cut back by 2 bases and J by 7 bases. The CDR3 consists of 16 residues. CDR3 sequence: CASSEPGTDRGLGYTF. The CDR3 DNA sequence: TGTGCCAGCAGTGAACCCGGGACGGACAGGGGGCTTGGCTACACCTTC.